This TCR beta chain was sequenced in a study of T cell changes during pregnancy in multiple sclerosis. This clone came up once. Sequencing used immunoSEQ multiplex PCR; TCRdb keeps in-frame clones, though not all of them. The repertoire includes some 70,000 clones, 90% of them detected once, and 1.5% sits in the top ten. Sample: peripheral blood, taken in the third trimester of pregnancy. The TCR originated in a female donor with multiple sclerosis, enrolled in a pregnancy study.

CDR3 in amino acids: CASSDSGGEGEKLFF. As DNA, the CDR3 is TGTGCCAGCAGTGACTCCGGTGGAGAGGGTGAAAAACTGTTTTTT. V usage is TRBV6-4 and J usage is TRBJ1-4; the D is unclear. The length of the CDR3 is 15 residues. CDR1 and CDR2 (germline): MRHNA, SNTAGT. Trimming took 0 bases from V and 7 from J, leaving 12 bases between them.